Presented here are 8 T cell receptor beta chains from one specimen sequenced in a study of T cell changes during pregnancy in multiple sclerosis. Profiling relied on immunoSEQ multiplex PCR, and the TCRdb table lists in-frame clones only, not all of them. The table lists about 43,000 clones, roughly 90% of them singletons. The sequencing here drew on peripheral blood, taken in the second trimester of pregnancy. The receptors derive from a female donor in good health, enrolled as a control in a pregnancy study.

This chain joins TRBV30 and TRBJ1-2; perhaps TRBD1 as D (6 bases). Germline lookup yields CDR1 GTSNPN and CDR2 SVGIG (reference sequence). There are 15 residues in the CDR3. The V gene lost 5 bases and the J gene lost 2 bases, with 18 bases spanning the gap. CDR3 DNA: TGTGCCTGGGACACCTCTGGCAGGGGAAACTATGGCTACACCTTC. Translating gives CAWDTSGRGNYGYTF.

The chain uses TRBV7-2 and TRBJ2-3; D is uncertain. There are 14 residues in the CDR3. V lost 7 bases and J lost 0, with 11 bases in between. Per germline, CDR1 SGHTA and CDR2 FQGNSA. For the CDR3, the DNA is TGTGCCAGCACCTACTTTGTAAGCACAGATACGCAGTATTTT. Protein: CASTYFVSTDTQYF.

The CDR3 is CASSLERGAGVNEQFF. In DNA, the CDR3 is TGCGCCAGCAGCTTGGAAAGGGGAGCGGGAGTGAATGAGCAGTTCTTC. The chain couples TRBV5-1 to TRBJ2-1; 8 bases fit TRBD2. This CDR3 is 16 amino acids long. CDR1 and CDR2 (germline): SGHRS, YFSETQ. Trimming cost V 0 bases and J 7 bases; bases outside gene matches: 9.

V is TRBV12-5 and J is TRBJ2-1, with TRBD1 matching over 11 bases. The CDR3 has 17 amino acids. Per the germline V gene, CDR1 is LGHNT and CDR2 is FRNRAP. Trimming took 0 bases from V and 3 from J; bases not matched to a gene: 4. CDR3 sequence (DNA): TGTGCTAGTGGTTTGGTACAAGGGACAGGGGGCTACAATGAGCAGTTCTTC. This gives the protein CASGLVQGTGGYNEQFF.

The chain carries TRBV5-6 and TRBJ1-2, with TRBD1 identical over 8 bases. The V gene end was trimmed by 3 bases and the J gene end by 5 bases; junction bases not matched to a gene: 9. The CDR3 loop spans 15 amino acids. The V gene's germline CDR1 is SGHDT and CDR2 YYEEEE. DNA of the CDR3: TGTGCCAGCAGCTGGGGGACAGGAGGTTTATATGGCTACACCTTC. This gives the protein CASSWGTGGLYGYTF.

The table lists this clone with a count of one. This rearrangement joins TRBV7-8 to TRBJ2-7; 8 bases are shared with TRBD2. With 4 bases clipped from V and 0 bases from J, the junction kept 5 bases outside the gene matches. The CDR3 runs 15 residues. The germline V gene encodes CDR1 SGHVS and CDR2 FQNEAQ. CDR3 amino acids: CASSSLAGVSYEQYF. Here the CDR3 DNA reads TGTGCCAGCAGCTCCCTAGCGGGCGTCTCCTACGAGCAGTACTTC. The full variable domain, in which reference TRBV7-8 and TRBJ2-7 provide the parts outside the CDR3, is GAGVSQSPRYKVAKRGQDVALRCDPISGHVSLFWYQQALGQGPEFLTYFQNEAQLDKSGLPSDRFFAERPEGSVSTLKIQRTQQEDSAVYLCASSSLAGVSYEQYFGPGTRLTVT.

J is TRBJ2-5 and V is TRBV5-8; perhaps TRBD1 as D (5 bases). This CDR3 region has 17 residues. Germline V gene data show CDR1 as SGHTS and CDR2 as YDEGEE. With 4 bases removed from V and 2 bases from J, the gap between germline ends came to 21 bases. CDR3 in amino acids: CASSPTPPGRPQETQYF. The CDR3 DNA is TGTGCCAGCAGCCCTACCCCCCCAGGGCGCCCACAAGAGACCCAGTACTTC. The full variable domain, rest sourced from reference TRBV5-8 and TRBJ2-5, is EAGVTQSPTHLIKTRGQQATLRCSPISGHTSVYWYQQALGLGLQFLLWYDEGEERNRGNFPPRFSGRQFPNYSSELNVNALELEDSALYLCASSPTPPGRPQETQYFGPGTRLLVL.

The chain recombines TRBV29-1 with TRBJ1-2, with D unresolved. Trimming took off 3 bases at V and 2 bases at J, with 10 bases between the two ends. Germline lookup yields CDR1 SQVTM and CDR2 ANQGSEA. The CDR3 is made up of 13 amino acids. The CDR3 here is CSVDAGINYGYTF. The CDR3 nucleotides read TGCAGCGTTGACGCGGGGATCAACTATGGCTACACCTTC.